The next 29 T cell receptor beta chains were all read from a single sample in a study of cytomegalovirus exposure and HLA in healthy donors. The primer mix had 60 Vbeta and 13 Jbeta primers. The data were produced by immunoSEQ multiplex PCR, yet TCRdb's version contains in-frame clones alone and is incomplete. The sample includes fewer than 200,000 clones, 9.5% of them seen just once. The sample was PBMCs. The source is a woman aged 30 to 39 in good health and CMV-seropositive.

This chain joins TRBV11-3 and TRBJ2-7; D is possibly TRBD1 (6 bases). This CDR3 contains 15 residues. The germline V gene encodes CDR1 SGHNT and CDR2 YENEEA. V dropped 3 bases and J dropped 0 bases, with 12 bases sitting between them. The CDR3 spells CASSFGGHLSYEQYF. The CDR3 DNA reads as TGTGCCAGCAGCTTTGGGGGCCACCTCTCCTACGAGCAGTACTTC.

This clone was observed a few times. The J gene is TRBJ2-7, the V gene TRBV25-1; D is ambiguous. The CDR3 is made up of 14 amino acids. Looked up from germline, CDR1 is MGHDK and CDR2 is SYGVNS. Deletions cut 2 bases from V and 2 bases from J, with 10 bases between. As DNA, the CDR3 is TGTGCCAGCAGTGAACAGGAAGCAACCTACGAGCAGTACTTC. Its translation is CASSEQEATYEQYF.

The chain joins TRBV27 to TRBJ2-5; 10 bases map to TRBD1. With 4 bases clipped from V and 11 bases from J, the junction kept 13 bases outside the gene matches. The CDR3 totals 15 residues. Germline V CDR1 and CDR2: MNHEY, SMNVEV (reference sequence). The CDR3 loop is CASSSRTGGSREQYF. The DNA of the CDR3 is TGTGCCAGCAGTTCCCGGACAGGGGGGTCCCGGGAGCAGTACTTC.

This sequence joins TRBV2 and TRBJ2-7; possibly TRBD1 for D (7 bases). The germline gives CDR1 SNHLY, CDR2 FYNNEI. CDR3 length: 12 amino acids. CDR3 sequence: CVTGEAIYEQYF. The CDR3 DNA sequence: TGTGTCACAGGGGAGGCAATATACGAGCAGTACTTC.

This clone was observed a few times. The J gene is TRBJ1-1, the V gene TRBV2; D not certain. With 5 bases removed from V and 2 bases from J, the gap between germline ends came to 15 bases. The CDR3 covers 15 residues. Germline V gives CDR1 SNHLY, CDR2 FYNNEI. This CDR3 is CASSLRGVGNTEAFF. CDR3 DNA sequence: TGTGCCAGCAGTTTGAGAGGCGTAGGAAACACTGAAGCTTTCTTT.

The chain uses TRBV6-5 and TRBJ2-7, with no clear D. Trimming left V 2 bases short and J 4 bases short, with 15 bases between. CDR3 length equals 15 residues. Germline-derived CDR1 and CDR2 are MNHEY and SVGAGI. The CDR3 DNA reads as TGTGCCAGCAGTTACGTCGCCCTTGGCCCTTACGAGCAGTACTTC. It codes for CASSYVALGPYEQYF.

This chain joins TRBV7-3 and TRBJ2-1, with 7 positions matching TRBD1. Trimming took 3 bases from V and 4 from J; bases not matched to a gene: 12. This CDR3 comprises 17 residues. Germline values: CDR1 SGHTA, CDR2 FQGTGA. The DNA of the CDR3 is TGTGCCAGCAGCTTGGTGGCTACGAAGGGGGCGTACAATGAGCAGTTCTTC. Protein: CASSLVATKGAYNEQFF. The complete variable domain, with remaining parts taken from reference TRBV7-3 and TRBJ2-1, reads GAGVSQTPSNKVTEKGKYVELRCDPISGHTALYWYRQSLGQGPEFLIYFQGTGAADDSGLPNDRFFAVRPEGSVSTLKIQRTERGDSAVYLCASSLVATKGAYNEQFFGPGTRLTVL.

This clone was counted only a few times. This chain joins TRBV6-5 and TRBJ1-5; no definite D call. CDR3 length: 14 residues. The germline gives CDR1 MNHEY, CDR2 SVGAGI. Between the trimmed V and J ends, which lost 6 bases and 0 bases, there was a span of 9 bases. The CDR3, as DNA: TGTGCCAGCAGGGTCGGGATTAGCAATCAGCCCCAGCATTTT. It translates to CASRVGISNQPQHF.

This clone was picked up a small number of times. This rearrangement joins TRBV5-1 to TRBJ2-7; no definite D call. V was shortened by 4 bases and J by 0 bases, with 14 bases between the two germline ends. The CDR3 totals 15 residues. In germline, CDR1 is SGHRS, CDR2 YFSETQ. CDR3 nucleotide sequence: TGCGCCAGCAGCCTAGTACCGGAGAGCTCCTACGAGCAGTACTTC. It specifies CASSLVPESSYEQYF.

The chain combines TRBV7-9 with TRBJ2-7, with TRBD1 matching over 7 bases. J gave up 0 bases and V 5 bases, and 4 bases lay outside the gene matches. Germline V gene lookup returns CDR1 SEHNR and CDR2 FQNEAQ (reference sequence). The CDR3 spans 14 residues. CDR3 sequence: CASSPTGNSYEQYF. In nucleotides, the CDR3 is TGTGCCAGCAGCCCGACAGGGAACTCCTACGAGCAGTACTTC. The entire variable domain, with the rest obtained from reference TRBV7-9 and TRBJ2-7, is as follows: DTGVSQNPRHKITKRGQNVTFRCDPISEHNRLYWYRQTLGQGPEFLTYFQNEAQLEKSRLLSDRFSAERPKGSFSTLEIQRTEQGDSAMYLCASSPTGNSYEQYFGPGTRLTVT.

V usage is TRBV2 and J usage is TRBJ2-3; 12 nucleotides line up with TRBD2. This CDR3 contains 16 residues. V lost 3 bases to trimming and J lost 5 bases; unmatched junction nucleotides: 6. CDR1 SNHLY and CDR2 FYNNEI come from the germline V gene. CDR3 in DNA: TGTGCCAGCAGTGAGAGACTAGCGGGAGATTTAGATACGCAGTATTTT. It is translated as CASSERLAGDLDTQYF. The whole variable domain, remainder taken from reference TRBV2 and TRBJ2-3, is EPEVTQTPSHQVTQMGQEVILRCVPISNHLYFYWYRQILGQKVEFLVSFYNNEISEKSEIFDDQFSVERPDGSNFTLKIRSTKLEDSAMYFCASSERLAGDLDTQYFGPGTRLTVL.

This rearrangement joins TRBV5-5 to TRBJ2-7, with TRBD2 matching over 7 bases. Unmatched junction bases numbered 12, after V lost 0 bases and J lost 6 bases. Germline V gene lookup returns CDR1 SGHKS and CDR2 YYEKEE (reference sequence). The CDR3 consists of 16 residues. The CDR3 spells CASSLGGSFSPLEQYF. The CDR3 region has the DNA TGTGCCAGCAGCTTGGGCGGGAGTTTCTCCCCCCTCGAGCAGTACTTC.

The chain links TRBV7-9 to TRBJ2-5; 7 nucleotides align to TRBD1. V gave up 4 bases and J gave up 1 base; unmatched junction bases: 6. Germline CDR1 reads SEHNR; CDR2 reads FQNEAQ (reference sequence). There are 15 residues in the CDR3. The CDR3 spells CASSSGQIVQETQYF. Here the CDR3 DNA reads TGTGCCAGCAGCTCGGGACAGATAGTCCAAGAGACCCAGTACTTC.

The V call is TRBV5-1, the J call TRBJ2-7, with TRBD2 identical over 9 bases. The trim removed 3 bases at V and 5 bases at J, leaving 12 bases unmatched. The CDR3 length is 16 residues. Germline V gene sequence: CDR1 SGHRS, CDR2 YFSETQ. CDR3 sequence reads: CASSYRPTSGSDEQYF. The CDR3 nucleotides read TGCGCCAGCAGCTACCGCCCGACTAGCGGAAGTGACGAGCAGTACTTC. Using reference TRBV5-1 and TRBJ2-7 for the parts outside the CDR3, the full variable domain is KAGVTQTPRYLIKTRGQQVTLSCSPISGHRSVSWYQQTPGQGLQFLFEYFSETQRNKGNFPGRFSGRQFSNSRSEMNVSTLELGDSALYLCASSYRPTSGSDEQYFGPGTRLTVT.

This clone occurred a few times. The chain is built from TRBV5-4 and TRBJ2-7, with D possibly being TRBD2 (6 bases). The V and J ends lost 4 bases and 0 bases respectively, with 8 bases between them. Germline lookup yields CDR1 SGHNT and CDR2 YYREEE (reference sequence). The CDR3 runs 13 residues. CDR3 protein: CASSGDFSYEQYF. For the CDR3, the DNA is TGTGCCAGCAGCGGGGACTTCTCCTACGAGCAGTACTTC.

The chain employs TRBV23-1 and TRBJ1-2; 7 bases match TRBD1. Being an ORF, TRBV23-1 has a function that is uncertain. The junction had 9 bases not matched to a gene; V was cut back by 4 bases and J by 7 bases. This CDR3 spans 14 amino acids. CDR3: CASSPPGQPGGYTF. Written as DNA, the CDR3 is TGCGCCAGCAGTCCCCCGGGACAGCCGGGTGGCTACACCTTC.

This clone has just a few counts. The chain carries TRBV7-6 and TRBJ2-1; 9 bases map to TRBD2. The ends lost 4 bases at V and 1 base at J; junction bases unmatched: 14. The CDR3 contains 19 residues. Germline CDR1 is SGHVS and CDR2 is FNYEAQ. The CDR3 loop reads CASSSPGGTSRGSYNEQFF. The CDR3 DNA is TGTGCCAGCAGCTCCCCTGGGGGGACTAGCCGAGGTTCCTACAATGAGCAGTTCTTC.

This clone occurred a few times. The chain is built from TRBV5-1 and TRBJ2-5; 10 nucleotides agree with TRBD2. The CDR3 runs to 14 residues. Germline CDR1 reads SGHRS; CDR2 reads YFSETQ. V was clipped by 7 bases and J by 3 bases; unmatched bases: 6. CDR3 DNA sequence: TGCGCCAGCTACGCCCTAGCGGGAGAAGAGACCCAGTACTTC. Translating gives CASYALAGEETQYF.

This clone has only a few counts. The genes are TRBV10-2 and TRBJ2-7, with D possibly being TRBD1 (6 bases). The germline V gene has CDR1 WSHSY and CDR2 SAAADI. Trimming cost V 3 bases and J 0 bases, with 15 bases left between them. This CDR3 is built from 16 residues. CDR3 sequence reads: CASSDPRYRASYEQYF. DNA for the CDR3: TGCGCCAGCAGTGACCCAAGGTACAGGGCCTCCTACGAGCAGTACTTC.

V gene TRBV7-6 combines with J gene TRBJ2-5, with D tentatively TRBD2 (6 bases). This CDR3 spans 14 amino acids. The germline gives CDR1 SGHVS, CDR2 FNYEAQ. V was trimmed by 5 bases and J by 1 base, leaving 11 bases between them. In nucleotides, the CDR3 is TGTGCCAGCAGCATGCAGGGAGGCCAAGAGACCCAGTACTTC. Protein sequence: CASSMQGGQETQYF. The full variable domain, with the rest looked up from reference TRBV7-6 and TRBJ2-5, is GAGVSQSPRYKVTKRGQDVALRCDPISGHVSLYWYRQALGQGPEFLTYFNYEAQQDKSGLPNDRFSAERPEGSISTLTIQRTEQRDSAMYRCASSMQGGQETQYFGPGTRLLVL.

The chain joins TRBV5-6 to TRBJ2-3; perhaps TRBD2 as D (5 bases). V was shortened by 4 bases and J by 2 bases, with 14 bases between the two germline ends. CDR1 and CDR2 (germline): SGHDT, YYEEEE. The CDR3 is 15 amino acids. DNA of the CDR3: TGTGCCAGCAGCCCGAGACTACCCTACACAGATACGCAGTATTTT. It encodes CASSPRLPYTDTQYF.

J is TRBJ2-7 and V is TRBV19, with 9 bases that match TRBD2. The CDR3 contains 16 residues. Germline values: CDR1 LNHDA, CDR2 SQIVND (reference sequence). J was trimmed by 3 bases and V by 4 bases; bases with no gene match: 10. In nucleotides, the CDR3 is TGTGCCAGTAGTAGGTCTTCGAGTAGCGGGAGCTACGAGCAGTACTTC. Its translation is CASSRSSSSGSYEQYF.

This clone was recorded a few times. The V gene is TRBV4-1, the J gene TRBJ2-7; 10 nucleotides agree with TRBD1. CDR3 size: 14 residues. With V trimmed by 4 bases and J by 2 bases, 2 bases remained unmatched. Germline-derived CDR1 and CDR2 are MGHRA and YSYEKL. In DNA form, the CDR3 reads TGCGCCAGCAGCCCGGGACAGGGGACCTACGAGCAGTACTTC. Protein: CASSPGQGTYEQYF.

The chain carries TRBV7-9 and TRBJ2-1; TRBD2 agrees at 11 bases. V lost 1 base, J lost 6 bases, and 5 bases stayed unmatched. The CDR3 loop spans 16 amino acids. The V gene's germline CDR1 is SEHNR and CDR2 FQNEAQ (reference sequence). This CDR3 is CASSLGVGTSGNEQFF. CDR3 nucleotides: TGTGCCAGCAGCTTAGGAGTGGGGACTAGCGGCAATGAGCAGTTCTTC. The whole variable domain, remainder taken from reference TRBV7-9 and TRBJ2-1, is DTGVSQNPRHKITKRGQNVTFRCDPISEHNRLYWYRQTLGQGPEFLTYFQNEAQLEKSRLLSDRFSAERPKGSFSTLEIQRTEQGDSAMYLCASSLGVGTSGNEQFFGPGTRLTVL.

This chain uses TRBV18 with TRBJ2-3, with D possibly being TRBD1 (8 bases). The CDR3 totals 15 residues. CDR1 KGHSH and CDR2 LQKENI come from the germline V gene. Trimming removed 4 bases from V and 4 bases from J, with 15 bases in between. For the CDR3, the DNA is TGTGCCAGCTCACGTAACAGGGGGGGGGCAGATACGCAGTATTTT. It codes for CASSRNRGGADTQYF.

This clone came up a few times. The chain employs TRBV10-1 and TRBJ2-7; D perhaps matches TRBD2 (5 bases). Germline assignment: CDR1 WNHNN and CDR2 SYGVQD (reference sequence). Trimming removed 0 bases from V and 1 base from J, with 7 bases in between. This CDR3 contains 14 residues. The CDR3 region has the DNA TGCGCCAGCAGTGAGTCGTCGGGGTCCTACGAGCAGTACTTC. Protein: CASSESSGSYEQYF.

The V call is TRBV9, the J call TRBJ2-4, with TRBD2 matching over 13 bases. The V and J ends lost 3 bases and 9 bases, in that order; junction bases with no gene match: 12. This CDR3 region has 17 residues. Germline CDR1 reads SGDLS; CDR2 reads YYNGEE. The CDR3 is CASSGTSGRAPASIQYF. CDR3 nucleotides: TGTGCCAGCAGCGGAACTAGCGGGAGGGCCCCAGCGAGCATTCAGTACTTC.

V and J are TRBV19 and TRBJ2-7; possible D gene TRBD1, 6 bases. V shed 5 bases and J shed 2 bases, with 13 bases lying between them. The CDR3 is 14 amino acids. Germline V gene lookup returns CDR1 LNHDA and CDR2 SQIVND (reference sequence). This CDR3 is CASSFGTPTYEQYF. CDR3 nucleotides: TGTGCCAGTAGTTTCGGGACACCTACCTACGAGCAGTACTTC.

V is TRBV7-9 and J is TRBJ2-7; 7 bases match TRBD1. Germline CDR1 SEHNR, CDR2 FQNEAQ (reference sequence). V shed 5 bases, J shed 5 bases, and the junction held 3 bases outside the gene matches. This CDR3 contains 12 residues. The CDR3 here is CASSPTGDEQYF. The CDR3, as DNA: TGTGCCAGCAGCCCTACAGGGGACGAGCAGTACTTC.